The rows below give T cell receptor beta chains drawn from one sample of a study of shared clonotypes between healthy human individuals. TCRdb's table, derived via immunoSEQ multiplex PCR, lists solely in-frame clones and lacks some. The data contain over a million clones, around 97% of them seen just once; the ten biggest clones take up approximately 1.2%. The sample comprised naive CD4+ T cells sorted from blood. The source of these receptors is a man aged 25-45 years in good health. Both conserved end residues are part of each CDR3. Each record gives: V gene, J gene, D gene, clone size, CDR3 length, CDR3 protein, CDR3 DNA. A D gene is named only where the DNA matches it firmly. Expanded clones are given a class, and other clones once, few, many or no size at all.

v_gene: TRBV2
j_gene: TRBJ2-1
d_gene: NA
abundance: NA
len: 14
CDR3aa: CASSEVSAYNEQFF
CDR3nt: TGTGCCAGCAGTGAAGTATCCGCGTACAATGAGCAGTTCTTC

v_gene: TRBV7-9
j_gene: TRBJ1-3
d_gene: NA
abundance: NA
len: 15
CDR3aa: CASSRQDSSGNTIYF
CDR3nt: TGTGCCAGCAGCAGACAGGACTCCTCTGGAAACACCATATATTTT

v_gene: TRBV5-1
j_gene: TRBJ2-7
d_gene: TRBD2
abundance: few
len: 17
CDR3aa: CASSLFLAGDLSYEQYF
CDR3nt: TGCGCCAGCAGCTTGTTCCTAGCGGGGGACCTCTCCTACGAGCAGTACTTC

v_gene: TRBV19
j_gene: TRBJ1-5
d_gene: NA
abundance: NA
len: 16
CDR3aa: CASSITRQISNQPQHF
CDR3nt: TGTGCCAGTAGTATAACGAGACAAATAAGCAATCAGCCCCAGCATTTT

v_gene: TRBV5-1
j_gene: TRBJ2-5
d_gene: NA
abundance: NA
len: 14
CDR3aa: CASSLAMVQETQYF
CDR3nt: TGCGCCAGCAGCTTGGCCATGGTCCAAGAGACCCAGTACTTC

v_gene: TRBV6-1
j_gene: TRBJ2-6
d_gene: NA
abundance: NA
len: 13
CDR3aa: CATGHSGANVLTF
CDR3nt: TGTGCCACAGGTCACTCTGGGGCCAACGTCCTGACTTTC

v_gene: TRBV10-3
j_gene: TRBJ2-1
d_gene: NA
abundance: NA
len: 14
CDR3aa: CAISQQGTNNEQFF
CDR3nt: TGTGCCATCAGCCAACAGGGGACTAATAATGAGCAGTTCTTC

v_gene: TRBV27
j_gene: TRBJ1-5
d_gene: TRBD1
abundance: NA
len: 17
CDR3aa: CASSRSMTGVHNQPQHF
CDR3nt: TGTGCCAGCAGCCGCTCCATGACAGGGGTCCACAATCAGCCCCAGCATTTT

v_gene: TRBV18
j_gene: TRBJ2-7
d_gene: NA
abundance: NA
len: 14
CDR3aa: CASSPPRSSYEQYF
CDR3nt: TGTGCCAGCTCACCACCCCGGAGCTCCTACGAGCAGTACTTC

v_gene: TRBV29-1
j_gene: TRBJ2-7
d_gene: NA
abundance: NA
len: 11
CDR3aa: CSVVGSYEQYF
CDR3nt: TGCAGCGTTGTGGGCAGCTACGAGCAGTACTTC

v_gene: TRBV6-1
j_gene: TRBJ2-1
d_gene: NA
abundance: NA
len: 14
CDR3aa: CASSEARRGGEQFF
CDR3nt: TGTGCCAGCAGTGAAGCGCGGCGCGGCGGAGAGCAGTTCTTC

v_gene: TRBV28
j_gene: TRBJ2-7
d_gene: NA
abundance: NA
len: 14
CDR3aa: CASSLGGFSYEQYF
CDR3nt: TGTGCCAGCAGTTTAGGAGGCTTCTCCTACGAGCAGTACTTC

v_gene: TRBV29-1
j_gene: TRBJ2-7
d_gene: NA
abundance: NA
len: 12
CDR3aa: CSVRRTPHEQYF
CDR3nt: TGCAGCGTCAGGAGGACCCCCCACGAGCAGTACTTC

v_gene: TRBV7-9
j_gene: TRBJ1-1
d_gene: NA
abundance: NA
len: 17
CDR3aa: CASSLRGIGTKNTEAFF
CDR3nt: TGTGCCAGCAGCTTAAGGGGGATAGGAACAAAGAACACTGAAGCTTTCTTT

v_gene: TRBV5-1
j_gene: TRBJ2-1
d_gene: TRBD1
abundance: once
len: 15
CDR3aa: CASSLGTGGHNEQFF
CDR3nt: TGCGCCAGCAGCTTGGGAACAGGGGGCCACAATGAGCAGTTCTTC

v_gene: TRBV12-5
j_gene: TRBJ2-4
d_gene: TRBD2
abundance: NA
len: 15
CDR3aa: CASAWREGHENIQYF
CDR3nt: TGTGCTAGTGCATGGAGGGAGGGCCACGAAAACATTCAGTACTTC

v_gene: TRBV4-2
j_gene: TRBJ2-5
d_gene: NA
abundance: NA
len: 12
CDR3aa: CASSQEWETQYF
CDR3nt: TGTGCCAGCAGCCAAGAATGGGAGACCCAGTACTTC

v_gene: TRBV10-3
j_gene: TRBJ2-2
d_gene: NA
abundance: NA
len: 16
CDR3aa: CASKSDRSANTGELFF
CDR3nt: TGTGCCAGCAAGAGTGACAGGTCCGCTAACACCGGGGAGCTGTTTTTT

v_gene: TRBV10-3
j_gene: TRBJ2-7
d_gene: TRBD1
abundance: NA
len: 14
CDR3aa: CAISVDRISYEQYF
CDR3nt: TGTGCCATCAGTGTGGACAGGATCTCCTACGAGCAGTACTTC

v_gene: TRBV28
j_gene: TRBJ1-2
d_gene: TRBD1
abundance: NA
len: 12
CDR3aa: CASSSQGYGYTF
CDR3nt: TGTGCCAGCAGTTCACAGGGGTATGGCTACACCTTC

v_gene: TRBV5-6
j_gene: TRBJ1-2
d_gene: NA
abundance: NA
len: 12
CDR3aa: CASSLAQGGYTF
CDR3nt: TGTGCCAGCAGCTTGGCTCAGGGTGGCTACACCTTC

v_gene: TRBV7-2
j_gene: TRBJ2-3
d_gene: TRBD1
abundance: NA
len: 16
CDR3aa: CASSSRQGSSTDTQYF
CDR3nt: TGTGCCAGCAGCTCCCGACAGGGGAGTAGCACAGATACGCAGTATTTT

v_gene: TRBV30
j_gene: TRBJ2-7
d_gene: NA
abundance: NA
len: 15
CDR3aa: CAWSRRGHPLYEQYF
CDR3nt: TGTGCCTGGTCTAGGAGGGGACACCCCCTCTACGAGCAGTACTTC

v_gene: TRBV5-1
j_gene: TRBJ2-2
d_gene: TRBD1
abundance: NA
len: 15
CDR3aa: CASSYRQGRAGELFF
CDR3nt: TGCGCCAGCAGCTACAGACAGGGACGGGCCGGGGAGCTGTTTTTT

v_gene: TRBV10-3
j_gene: TRBJ2-5
d_gene: NA
abundance: NA
len: 13
CDR3aa: CAISATSQETQYF
CDR3nt: TGTGCCATCAGTGCGACTAGTCAAGAGACCCAGTACTTC

v_gene: TRBV4-1
j_gene: TRBJ2-1
d_gene: NA
abundance: NA
len: 17
CDR3aa: CASSPGLTQSGLGEQFF
CDR3nt: TGCGCCAGCAGCCCCGGCTTAACCCAGTCGGGTTTGGGTGAGCAGTTCTTC

v_gene: TRBV11-1
j_gene: TRBJ2-1
d_gene: TRBD1
abundance: NA
len: 15
CDR3aa: CASSPTGTGKGEQFF
CDR3nt: TGTGCCAGCAGCCCAACCGGGACAGGGAAAGGTGAGCAGTTCTTC

v_gene: TRBV7-9
j_gene: TRBJ2-2
d_gene: TRBD2
abundance: NA
len: 16
CDR3aa: CASSRSLAGNTGELFF
CDR3nt: TGTGCCAGCAGCAGGAGCCTAGCGGGGAACACCGGGGAGCTGTTTTTT

v_gene: TRBV20-1
j_gene: TRBJ1-2
d_gene: NA
abundance: NA
len: 11
CDR3aa: CSTGPGEGYTF
CDR3nt: TGCAGCACTGGACCAGGAGAGGGCTACACCTTC

v_gene: TRBV2
j_gene: TRBJ2-3
d_gene: NA
abundance: NA
len: 14
CDR3aa: CASREPGSTDTQYF
CDR3nt: TGTGCCAGCAGGGAACCGGGGAGCACAGATACGCAGTATTTT

v_gene: TRBV5-5
j_gene: TRBJ2-1
d_gene: NA
abundance: NA
len: 16
CDR3aa: CASSLGLYSSYNEQFF
CDR3nt: TGTGCCAGCAGCTTGGGCCTATATAGCTCCTACAATGAGCAGTTCTTC

v_gene: TRBV18
j_gene: TRBJ2-5
d_gene: NA
abundance: NA
len: 15
CDR3aa: CASSPHTGVEETQYF
CDR3nt: TGTGCCAGCTCACCACATACGGGAGTTGAAGAGACCCAGTACTTC

v_gene: TRBV18
j_gene: TRBJ2-1
d_gene: TRBD2
abundance: NA
len: 18
CDR3aa: CASSPLGLAGPSYNEQFF
CDR3nt: TGTGCCAGCTCACCCCTGGGACTAGCGGGGCCCTCCTACAATGAGCAGTTCTTC

v_gene: TRBV19
j_gene: TRBJ2-3
d_gene: TRBD2
abundance: NA
len: 15
CDR3aa: CASSITSGSTDTQYF
CDR3nt: TGTGCCAGTAGTATTACTAGCGGGAGTACAGATACGCAGTATTTT

v_gene: TRBV28
j_gene: TRBJ2-1
d_gene: NA
abundance: NA
len: 11
CDR3aa: CASSSTVIPFF
CDR3nt: TGTGCCAGCAGTTCGACGGTTATCCCGTTCTTC

v_gene: TRBV29-1
j_gene: TRBJ2-7
d_gene: NA
abundance: NA
len: 12
CDR3aa: CSVAAPSYEQYF
CDR3nt: TGCAGCGTTGCAGCGCCATCCTACGAGCAGTACTTC

v_gene: TRBV10-1
j_gene: TRBJ2-1
d_gene: NA
abundance: NA
len: 17
CDR3aa: CASSETLRGAGYNEQFF
CDR3nt: TGCGCCAGCAGTGAAACCCTTCGGGGGGCTGGGTACAATGAGCAGTTCTTC

v_gene: TRBV27
j_gene: TRBJ2-1
d_gene: NA
abundance: NA
len: 12
CDR3aa: CASSLWGNEQFF
CDR3nt: TGTGCCAGCAGTTTGTGGGGAAATGAGCAGTTCTTC

v_gene: TRBV7-3
j_gene: TRBJ2-2
d_gene: NA
abundance: NA
len: 15
CDR3aa: CASSQVGESAGELFF
CDR3nt: TGTGCCAGCAGCCAAGTGGGGGAAAGTGCCGGGGAGCTGTTTTTT

v_gene: TRBV10-1
j_gene: TRBJ2-1
d_gene: TRBD2
abundance: once
len: 16
CDR3aa: CASSLHSGSSYNEQFF
CDR3nt: TGCGCCAGCAGTCTTCATAGCGGGAGCTCCTACAATGAGCAGTTCTTC

v_gene: TRBV7-9
j_gene: TRBJ1-4
d_gene: NA
abundance: NA
len: 14
CDR3aa: CASSLVLQNEKLFF
CDR3nt: TGTGCCAGCAGCTTAGTCTTGCAGAATGAAAAACTGTTTTTT

v_gene: TRBV18
j_gene: TRBJ1-2
d_gene: NA
abundance: NA
len: 14
CDR3aa: CASSPPASSYGYTF
CDR3nt: TGTGCCAGCTCACCACCGGCCAGCTCCTATGGCTACACCTTC

v_gene: TRBV5-1
j_gene: TRBJ2-1
d_gene: TRBD1
abundance: NA
len: 15
CDR3aa: CASSLRDRTRDEQFF
CDR3nt: TGCGCCAGCAGCTTAAGGGACAGGACAAGGGATGAGCAGTTCTTC

v_gene: TRBV5-1
j_gene: TRBJ2-3
d_gene: TRBD2
abundance: NA
len: 15
CDR3aa: CATQPTSGGTDTQYF
CDR3nt: TGCGCCACCCAGCCGACTAGCGGGGGCACAGATACGCAGTATTTT

v_gene: TRBV28
j_gene: TRBJ2-5
d_gene: TRBD2
abundance: NA
len: 16
CDR3aa: CASSPGLAGLQETQYF
CDR3nt: TGTGCCAGCAGTCCAGGGCTAGCGGGCCTCCAAGAGACCCAGTACTTC

v_gene: TRBV19
j_gene: TRBJ2-7
d_gene: NA
abundance: NA
len: 13
CDR3aa: CASSIRFSYEQYF
CDR3nt: TGTGCCAGTAGTATCAGGTTTTCCTACGAGCAGTACTTC

v_gene: TRBV28
j_gene: TRBJ1-2
d_gene: NA
abundance: NA
len: 12
CDR3aa: CASSLGGVGYTF
CDR3nt: TGTGCCAGCAGTTTGGGAGGGGTTGGCTACACCTTC

v_gene: TRBV29-1
j_gene: TRBJ1-2
d_gene: TRBD1
abundance: NA
len: 13
CDR3aa: CSVKGQHVVGYTF
CDR3nt: TGCAGCGTGAAGGGACAGCATGTCGTCGGCTACACCTTC

v_gene: TRBV11-2
j_gene: TRBJ2-5
d_gene: NA
abundance: NA
len: 13
CDR3aa: CASSLWAGGAQYF
CDR3nt: TGTGCCAGCAGCTTATGGGCAGGGGGGGCCCAGTACTTC

v_gene: TRBV5-1
j_gene: TRBJ2-7
d_gene: NA
abundance: NA
len: 12
CDR3aa: CASSLVEHEQYF
CDR3nt: TGCGCCAGCAGCTTGGTAGAACACGAGCAGTACTTC

v_gene: TRBV14
j_gene: TRBJ2-1
d_gene: TRBD2
abundance: NA
len: 19
CDR3aa: CASSAGLAGQRGYYNEQFF
CDR3nt: TGTGCCAGCAGCGCGGGACTAGCGGGACAGAGAGGGTATTACAATGAGCAGTTCTTC

v_gene: TRBV11-2
j_gene: TRBJ2-7
d_gene: NA
abundance: NA
len: 15
CDR3aa: CASSFPGDSSYEQYF
CDR3nt: TGTGCCAGCAGCTTTCCAGGGGATAGCTCCTACGAGCAGTACTTC

v_gene: TRBV5-1
j_gene: TRBJ2-2
d_gene: NA
abundance: NA
len: 17
CDR3aa: CASSLAEDAGNTGELFF
CDR3nt: TGCGCCAGCAGCTTGGCCGAAGATGCCGGTAACACCGGGGAGCTGTTTTTT

v_gene: TRBV6-5
j_gene: TRBJ2-1
d_gene: TRBD1
abundance: NA
len: 14
CDR3aa: CASSTTGTDPKQFF
CDR3nt: TGTGCCAGCAGCACTACCGGGACAGACCCCAAGCAGTTCTTC